Listed below are T cell receptor beta chains from one sample, sequenced in a study of blood T cell repertoires in COVID-19. Clones were read by immunoSEQ multiplex PCR, and TCRdb kept only the in-frame ones, dropping some. The data show 280,000 or so clones, with approximately 83% seen just once and about 2% held by the top ten. The material sequenced was PBMCs or T cells enriched from blood (not recorded which). The origin of the receptors is a man aged 25 to 40 who had recovered from COVID-19. The CDR3 runs from the conserved cysteine through the conserved F or W. The order of the fields is D gene, V gene, CDR3 length, clone size, J gene, CDR3 protein, CDR3 DNA. A D gene is named only where the DNA matches it firmly. Only part of the rows carry a size: once, few, many, or a class if the clone is expanded.

D: -; V: TRBV7-8; length: 14; size: -; J: TRBJ2-5; CDR3: CASSLSERGQTQYF; DNA: TGTGCCAGCAGCCTCTCCGAGCGAGGGCAGACCCAGTACTTC
D: -; V: TRBV5-5; length: 15; size: -; J: TRBJ2-7; CDR3: CASSFGSVPSYEQYF; DNA: TGTGCCAGCAGCTTTGGGAGCGTACCCTCCTACGAGCAGTACTTC
D: -; V: TRBV10-3; length: 11; size: -; J: TRBJ2-1; CDR3: CASVRGNEQFF; DNA: TGTGCCAGCGTCCGTGGCAATGAGCAGTTCTTC
D: -; V: TRBV5-5; length: 13; size: -; J: TRBJ2-7; CDR3: CASSPGDGYEQYF; DNA: TGTGCCAGCAGCCCGGGGGACGGCTACGAGCAGTACTTC
D: TRBD1; V: TRBV27; length: 15; size: -; J: TRBJ1-1; CDR3: CASSLGTGLNTEAFF; DNA: TGTGCCAGCAGTTTGGGGACAGGGTTGAACACTGAAGCTTTCTTT
D: -; V: TRBV5-1; length: 15; size: -; J: TRBJ1-6; CDR3: CASSFGRGINSPLHF; DNA: TGCGCCAGCAGCTTTGGTAGGGGTATCAATTCACCCCTCCACTTT
D: TRBD2; V: TRBV3-1/TRBV3-2; length: 17; size: -; J: TRBJ2-3; CDR3: CASSRRGGPISTDTQYF; DNA: TGTGCCAGCAGCCGCCGGGGGGGTCCGATTAGCACAGATACGCAGTATTTT
D: -; V: TRBV5-1; length: 15; size: -; J: TRBJ2-1; CDR3: CASSLRSGAAQEQFF; DNA: TGCGCCAGCAGCTTGAGGTCAGGGGCCGCACAGGAGCAGTTCTTC
D: TRBD1; V: TRBV19; length: 16; size: -; J: TRBJ1-5; CDR3: CASSTTGTGVNQPQHF; DNA: TGTGCCAGTAGTACTACCGGGACAGGGGTCAATCAGCCCCAGCATTTT
D: -; V: TRBV21-1; length: 19; size: -; J: TRBJ1-5; CDR3: CAPGWGTGNRQAPNQPQHF; DNA: -
D: TRBD2; V: TRBV5-4; length: 18; size: -; J: TRBJ2-5; CDR3: CASSLDLLAGRTQETQYF; DNA: TGTGCCAGCAGCCTGGACCTCCTAGCGGGGCGAACCCAAGAGACCCAGTACTTC
D: -; V: TRBV2; length: 13; size: -; J: TRBJ1-5; CDR3: CASSEGHNQPQHF; DNA: TGTGCCAGCAGTGAGGGCCACAATCAGCCCCAGCATTTT
D: -; V: TRBV6-2/TRBV6-3; length: 16; size: once; J: TRBJ1-2; CDR3: CASSYSRGLPNYGYTF; DNA: TGTGCCAGCAGTTACTCTCGCGGCCTTCCTAACTATGGCTACACCTTC
D: TRBD1; V: TRBV5-4; length: 16; size: -; J: TRBJ2-3; CDR3: CASSLQGAQGTDTQYF; DNA: TGTGCCAGCAGCCTACAGGGGGCGCAGGGCACAGATACGCAGTATTTT
D: TRBD2; V: TRBV7-9; length: 15; size: -; J: TRBJ2-7; CDR3: CASSFGAGGVSEQYF; DNA: TGTGCCAGCAGCTTCGGAGCGGGGGGAGTCAGCGAGCAGTACTTC
D: -; V: TRBV7-2; length: 13; size: -; J: TRBJ2-1; CDR3: CASSVNLEGKQFF; DNA: TGTGCCAGCAGCGTTAACTTAGAGGGAAAGCAGTTCTTC
D: -; V: TRBV27; length: 13; size: -; J: TRBJ2-3; CDR3: CASSVLASDTQYF; DNA: TGTGCCAGCAGTGTGCTAGCGTCAGATACGCAGTATTTT
D: TRBD2; V: TRBV7-9; length: 17; size: -; J: TRBJ2-7; CDR3: CASSPLRGGTSSYEQYF; DNA: TGTGCCAGCAGCCCTTTACGCGGGGGGACAAGCTCCTACGAGCAGTACTTC
D: TRBD1; V: TRBV7-2; length: 13; size: -; J: TRBJ2-1; CDR3: CASSLGQNNEQFF; DNA: TGTGCCAGCAGCTTGGGACAGAACAATGAGCAGTTCTTC
D: -; V: TRBV6-5; length: 14; size: -; J: TRBJ1-2; CDR3: CASRYRSRGYGYTF; DNA: TGTGCCAGCAGATACCGTAGTCGGGGCTATGGCTACACCTTC
D: -; V: TRBV30; length: 13; size: -; J: TRBJ1-5; CDR3: CAWSPGVGQPQHF; DNA: TGTGCCTGGAGTCCAGGGGTTGGGCAGCCCCAGCATTTT
D: -; V: TRBV29-1; length: 12; size: -; J: TRBJ1-2; CDR3: CSVGGLYYGYTF; DNA: TGCAGCGTTGGGGGCCTCTACTATGGCTACACCTTC
D: TRBD2; V: TRBV6-5; length: 15; size: -; J: TRBJ2-3; CDR3: CATDRTSGGADTQYF; DNA: TGTGCCACCGACCGGACTAGCGGGGGGGCGGATACGCAGTATTTT
D: -; V: TRBV9; length: 15; size: -; J: TRBJ1-4; CDR3: CASSVGGVGNEKLFF; DNA: TGTGCCAGCAGCGTAGGGGGGGTTGGTAATGAAAAACTGTTTTTT
D: TRBD2; V: TRBV2; length: 15; size: -; J: TRBJ2-5; CDR3: CASSPGLVSPETQYF; DNA: TGTGCCAGCAGTCCGGGACTAGTTTCCCCAGAGACCCAGTACTTC
D: TRBD2; V: TRBV29-1; length: 14; size: -; J: TRBJ2-3; CDR3: CSVEGGSSTDTQYF; DNA: TGCAGCGTTGAAGGCGGGAGTAGTACAGATACGCAGTATTTT
D: -; V: TRBV2; length: 14; size: -; J: TRBJ1-2; CDR3: CASKQRDTGRGYTF; DNA: TGTGCCAGCAAACAACGGGACACTGGTAGGGGCTACACCTTC
D: TRBD1; V: TRBV11-2; length: 15; size: -; J: TRBJ2-3; CDR3: CASSLGGTGVYTQYF; DNA: TGTGCCAGCAGCTTAGGTGGGACAGGGGTATATACGCAGTATTTT
D: -; V: TRBV12-3/TRBV12-4; length: 13; size: -; J: TRBJ2-1; CDR3: CASTRHNYNEQFF; DNA: TGTGCCAGCACCAGACACAACTACAATGAGCAGTTCTTC
D: TRBD1; V: TRBV23-1; length: 12; size: -; J: TRBJ1-4; CDR3: CASSGQGEKLFF; DNA: TGCGCCAGCAGTGGACAGGGGGAAAAACTGTTTTTT
D: TRBD1; V: TRBV2; length: 14; size: -; J: TRBJ2-7; CDR3: CASSVGQGAYEQYF; DNA: TGTGCCAGCAGTGTAGGACAGGGGGCGTACGAGCAGTACTTC
D: -; V: TRBV3-1/TRBV3-2; length: 14; size: -; J: TRBJ2-5; CDR3: CASSQDLRVQTQYF; DNA: TGTGCCAGCAGCCAAGATCTCAGGGTACAGACCCAGTACTTC
D: -; V: TRBV11-2; length: 13; size: -; J: TRBJ1-6; CDR3: CASSWDNNSPLHF; DNA: TGTGCCAGCAGCTGGGACAATAATTCACCCCTCCACTTT
D: -; V: TRBV7-3; length: 15; size: -; J: TRBJ1-1; CDR3: CASSFYSTGRTEAFF; DNA: TGTGCCAGCAGCTTTTATTCGACAGGACGGACTGAAGCTTTCTTT
D: TRBD1; V: TRBV30; length: 13; size: -; J: TRBJ1-2; CDR3: CAWRGWTGNGYTF; DNA: TGTGCCTGGAGGGGGTGGACAGGGAACGGCTACACCTTC
D: -; V: TRBV18; length: 16; size: once; J: TRBJ1-1; CDR3: CASSPRGTSSGTEAFF; DNA: TGTGCCAGCTCACCACGGGGGACATCTTCGGGCACTGAAGCTTTCTTT
D: TRBD1; V: TRBV9; length: 14; size: -; J: TRBJ2-1; CDR3: CASSLKTGGDEQFF; DNA: TGTGCCAGCAGCCTAAAGACAGGGGGCGATGAGCAGTTCTTC
D: TRBD1; V: TRBV2; length: 19; size: -; J: TRBJ1-6; CDR3: CASSVEDRETGTIGSPLHF; DNA: TGTGCCAGCAGTGTAGAGGACAGGGAGACCGGAACTATTGGCTCACCCCTCCACTTT
D: TRBD2; V: TRBV5-1; length: 15; size: -; J: TRBJ2-1; CDR3: CASSSKRGTYNEQFF; DNA: TGCGCCAGCAGCTCCAAGCGGGGGACCTACAATGAGCAGTTCTTC
D: -; V: TRBV5-4; length: 15; size: -; J: TRBJ1-4; CDR3: CASSLQGATNEKLFF; DNA: TGTGCCAGCAGCTTACAGGGAGCAACTAATGAAAAACTGTTTTTT
D: TRBD1; V: TRBV5-1; length: 15; size: -; J: TRBJ1-4; CDR3: CASSLGTADNEKLFF; DNA: TGCGCCAGCAGCCTCGGGACAGCCGATAATGAAAAACTGTTTTTT
D: -; V: TRBV6-5; length: 14; size: -; J: TRBJ2-5; CDR3: CASSLLAGLETQYF; DNA: TGTGCCAGCAGCCTACTAGCCGGGCTAGAGACCCAGTACTTC
D: TRBD1; V: TRBV5-1; length: 18; size: once; J: TRBJ1-2; CDR3: CASSPRTGGTGAYYGYTF; DNA: TGCGCCAGCAGCCCCCGAACGGGGGGGACAGGGGCTTACTATGGCTACACCTTC
D: -; V: TRBV30; length: 14; size: -; J: TRBJ1-5; CDR3: CAWTVGGSNQPQHF; DNA: TGTGCCTGGACCGTGGGAGGGTCAAATCAGCCCCAGCATTTT
D: -; V: TRBV7-9; length: 13; size: -; J: TRBJ2-1; CDR3: CASRVSGYNEQFF; DNA: TGTGCCAGCAGAGTTAGCGGCTACAATGAGCAGTTCTTC
D: TRBD2; V: TRBV9; length: 14; size: -; J: TRBJ2-2; CDR3: CASSPQRGVGELFF; DNA: TGTGCCAGCAGCCCACAGCGGGGGGTCGGGGAGCTGTTTTTT
D: TRBD1; V: TRBV7-2; length: 15; size: -; J: TRBJ1-6; CDR3: CASSTPTGAYTPLHF; DNA: TGTGCCAGCAGCACCCCAACAGGGGCTTATACACCCCTCCACTTT
D: -; V: TRBV7-9; length: 12; size: once; J: TRBJ2-7; CDR3: CASSYQGNEQYF; DNA: TGTGCCAGCAGCTACCAGGGGAACGAGCAGTACTTC
D: -; V: TRBV2; length: 14; size: -; J: TRBJ1-2; CDR3: CASRVLQGNYGYTF; DNA: TGTGCCAGCAGGGTCTTGCAGGGAAACTATGGCTACACCTTC
D: -; V: TRBV2; length: 12; size: -; J: TRBJ1-1; CDR3: CASSYTGAEAFF; DNA: TGTGCCAGCAGTTATACGGGGGCTGAAGCTTTCTTT
D: -; V: TRBV5-1; length: 16; size: -; J: TRBJ2-2; CDR3: CASSLLPTGNTGELFF; DNA: TGCGCCAGCAGCTTACTTCCCACAGGGAACACCGGGGAGCTGTTTTTT
D: TRBD1; V: TRBV12-3/TRBV12-4; length: 13; size: -; J: TRBJ1-1; CDR3: CASSDRGYTEAFF; DNA: TGTGCCAGCAGCGACAGGGGTTACACTGAAGCTTTCTTT
D: -; V: TRBV3-1/TRBV3-2; length: 11; size: -; J: TRBJ2-7; CDR3: CASRFGGEQYF; DNA: TGTGCCAGCCGGTTCGGGGGCGAGCAGTACTTC